This T cell receptor beta chain was recorded in a study of blood T cell repertoires in COVID-19. In the study overall: Sources were T cells, B-cell-depleted T cells, or PBMCs; the material itself was cDNA or gDNA.

The protocol was immunoSEQ multiplex PCR, while the TCRdb copy is restricted to in-frame clones and leaves out a portion. The sample includes a few hundred thousand clones, roughly 91% of them seen just once. Details on this clone: The identical CDR3 is also encoded by other nucleotide sequences in the sample.

V shed 5 bases and J 9 bases; nucleotides not matched to a gene: 4. CDR1 and CDR2 (germline): MNHEY, SVGAGI. This CDR3 is 13 amino acids long. Seattle-derived patients entered the study during active infection and were followed longitudinally. The TCR originated in a woman younger than 45 with COVID-19, enrolled during active disease. V and J are TRBV6-5 and TRBJ1-6; 7 nucleotides align to TRBD1. Input material: peripheral blood. The CDR3 loop reads CASSRQGGSPLHF. For the CDR3, the DNA is TGTGCCAGCAGTCGACAGGGAGGTTCACCCCTCCACTTT.